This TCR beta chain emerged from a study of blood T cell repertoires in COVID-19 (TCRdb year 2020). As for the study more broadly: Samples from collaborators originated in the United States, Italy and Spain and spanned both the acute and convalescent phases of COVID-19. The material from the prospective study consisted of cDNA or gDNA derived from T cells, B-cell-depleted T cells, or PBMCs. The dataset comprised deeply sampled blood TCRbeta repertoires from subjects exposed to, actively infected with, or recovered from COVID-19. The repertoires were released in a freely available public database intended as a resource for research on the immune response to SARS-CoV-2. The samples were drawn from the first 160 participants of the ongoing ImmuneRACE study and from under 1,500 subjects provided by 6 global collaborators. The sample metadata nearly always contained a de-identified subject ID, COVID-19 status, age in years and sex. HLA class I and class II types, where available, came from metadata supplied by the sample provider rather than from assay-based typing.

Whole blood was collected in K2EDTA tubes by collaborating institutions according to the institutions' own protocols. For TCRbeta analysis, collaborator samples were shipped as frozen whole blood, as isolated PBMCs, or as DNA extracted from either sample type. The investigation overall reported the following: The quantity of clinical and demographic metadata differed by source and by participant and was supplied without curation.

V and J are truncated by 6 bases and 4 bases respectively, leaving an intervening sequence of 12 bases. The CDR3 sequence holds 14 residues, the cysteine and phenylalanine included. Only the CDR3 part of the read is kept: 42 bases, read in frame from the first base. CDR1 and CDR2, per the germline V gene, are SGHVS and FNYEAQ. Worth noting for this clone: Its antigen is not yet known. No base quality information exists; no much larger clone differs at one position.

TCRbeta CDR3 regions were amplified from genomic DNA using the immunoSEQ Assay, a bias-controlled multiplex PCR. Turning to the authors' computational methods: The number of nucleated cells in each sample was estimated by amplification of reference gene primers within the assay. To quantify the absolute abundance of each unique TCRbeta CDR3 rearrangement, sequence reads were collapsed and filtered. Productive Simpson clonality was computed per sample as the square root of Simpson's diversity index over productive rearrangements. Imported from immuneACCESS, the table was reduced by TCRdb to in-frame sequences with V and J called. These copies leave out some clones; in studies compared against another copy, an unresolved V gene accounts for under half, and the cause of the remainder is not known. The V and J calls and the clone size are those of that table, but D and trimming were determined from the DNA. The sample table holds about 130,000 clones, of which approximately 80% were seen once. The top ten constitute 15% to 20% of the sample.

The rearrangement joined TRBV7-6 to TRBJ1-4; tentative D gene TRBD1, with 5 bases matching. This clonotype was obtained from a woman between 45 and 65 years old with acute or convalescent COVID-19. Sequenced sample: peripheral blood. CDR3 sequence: CASRGWGGNEKLFF. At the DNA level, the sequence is TGTGCCAGCAGAGGGTGGGGCGGTAATGAAAAACTGTTTTTT.